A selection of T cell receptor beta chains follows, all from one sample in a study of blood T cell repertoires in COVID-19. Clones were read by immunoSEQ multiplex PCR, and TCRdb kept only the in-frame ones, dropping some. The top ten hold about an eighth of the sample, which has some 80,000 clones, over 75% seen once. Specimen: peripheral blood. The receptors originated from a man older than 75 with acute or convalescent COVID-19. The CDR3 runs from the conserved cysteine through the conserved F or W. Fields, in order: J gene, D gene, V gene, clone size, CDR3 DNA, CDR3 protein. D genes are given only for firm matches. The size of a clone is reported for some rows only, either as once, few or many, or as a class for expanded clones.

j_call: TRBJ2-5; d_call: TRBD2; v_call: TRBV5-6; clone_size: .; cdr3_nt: TGTGCCAGCAGCTTGGTCTCTAGCGGGGGTCTGAAGACCCAGTACTTC; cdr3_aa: CASSLVSSGGLKTQYF
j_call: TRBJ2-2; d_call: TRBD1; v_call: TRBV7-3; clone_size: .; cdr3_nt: TGTGCCAGCAGCTTAACGTTCGGGACAGTCAACACCGGGGAGCTGTTTTTT; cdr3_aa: CASSLTFGTVNTGELFF
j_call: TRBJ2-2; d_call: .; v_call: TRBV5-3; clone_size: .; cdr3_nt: TGTGCCAGACGAATCAGGGAGGTGAGCGGGGAGCTGTTTTTT; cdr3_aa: CARRIREVSGELFF
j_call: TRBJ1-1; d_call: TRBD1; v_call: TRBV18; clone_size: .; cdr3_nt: TGTGCCAGCTCACGACAGGGTACCAATGAAGCTTTCTTT; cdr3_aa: CASSRQGTNEAFF
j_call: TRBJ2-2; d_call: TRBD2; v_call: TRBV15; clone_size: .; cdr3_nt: TGTGCCACCAGCAGAGTCCTGACTAGCGGATTCACCGGGGAGCTGTTTTTT; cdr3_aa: CATSRVLTSGFTGELFF
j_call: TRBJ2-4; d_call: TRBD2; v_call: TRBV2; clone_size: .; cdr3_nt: TGTGCCAGCAGTGAGACTAGCGGGGGGTTGGTGAACATTCAGTACTTC; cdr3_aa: CASSETSGGLVNIQYF
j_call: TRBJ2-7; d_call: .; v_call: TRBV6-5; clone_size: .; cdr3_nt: TGTGCCAGCAGTTCATCGGGGGAGCAGTACTTC; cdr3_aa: CASSSSGEQYF
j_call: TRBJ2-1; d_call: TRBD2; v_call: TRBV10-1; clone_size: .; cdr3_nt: TGCGCCAGCAGTCCACTCCTAGCGGGGGCCGCCAATGAGCAGTTCTTC; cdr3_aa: CASSPLLAGAANEQFF
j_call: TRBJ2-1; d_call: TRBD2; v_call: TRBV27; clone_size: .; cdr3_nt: TGTGCCAGCAGTCAGGGACTAGCGGGGGGGGAGCAGTTCTTC; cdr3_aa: CASSQGLAGGEQFF
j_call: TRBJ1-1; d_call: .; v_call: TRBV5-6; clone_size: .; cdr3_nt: TGTGCCAGCAGCTTGACGGACTGGAACACTGAAGCTTTCTTT; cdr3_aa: CASSLTDWNTEAFF
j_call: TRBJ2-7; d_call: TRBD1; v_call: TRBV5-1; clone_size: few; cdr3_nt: TGCGCCAGCAGATCTGACAGGGGGGAGCAGTACTTC; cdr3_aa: CASRSDRGEQYF
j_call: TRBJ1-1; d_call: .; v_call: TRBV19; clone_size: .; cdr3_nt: TGTGCCAGTAGTATTGGGGGGGGCTTTGAAGCTTTCTTT; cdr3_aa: CASSIGGGFEAFF
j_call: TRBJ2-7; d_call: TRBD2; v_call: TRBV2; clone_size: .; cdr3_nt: TGTGCCAGCAGGCGACTAGCGGGGCCTATCCGCTCCTACGAGCAGTACTTC; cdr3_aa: CASRRLAGPIRSYEQYF
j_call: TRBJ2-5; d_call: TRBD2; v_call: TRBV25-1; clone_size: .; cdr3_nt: TGTGCCAGCAGCGAGGGTGGGCTAGCGGGGGGGCGGCAAGAGACCCAGTACTTC; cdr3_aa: CASSEGGLAGGRQETQYF
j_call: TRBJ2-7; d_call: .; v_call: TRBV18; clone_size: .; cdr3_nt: TGTGCCAGCTCACCACGAGACTACGAGCAGTACTTC; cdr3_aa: CASSPRDYEQYF
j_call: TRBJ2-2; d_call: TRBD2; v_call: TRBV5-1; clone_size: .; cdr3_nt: TGCGCCAGCAGAAGGACTAGCGGAACCGGGGAGCTGTTTTTT; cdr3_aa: CASRRTSGTGELFF
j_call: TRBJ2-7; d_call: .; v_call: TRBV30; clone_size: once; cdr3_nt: TGTGCCTGGAGGACAGTTACCTACGAGCAGTACTTC; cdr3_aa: CAWRTVTYEQYF
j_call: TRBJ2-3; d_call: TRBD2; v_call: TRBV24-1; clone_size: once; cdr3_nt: TGTGCCACCAGTACGGGGCGGGGGGGCACAGATACGCAGTATTTT; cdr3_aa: CATSTGRGGTDTQYF
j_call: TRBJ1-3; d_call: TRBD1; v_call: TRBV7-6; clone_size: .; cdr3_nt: TGTGCCAGCAGCTCCTCGGACAGGGGTGAAAACACCATATATTTT; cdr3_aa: CASSSSDRGENTIYF
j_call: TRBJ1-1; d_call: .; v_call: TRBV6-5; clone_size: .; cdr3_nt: TGTGCCAGCACCAAAGGAGTAATGAACACTGAAGCTTTCTTT; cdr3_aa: CASTKGVMNTEAFF
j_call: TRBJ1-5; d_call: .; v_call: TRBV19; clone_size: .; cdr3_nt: TGTGCCAGTAGTATCCAACTGCCCCCGACAGGCGCTAATCAGCCCCAGCATTTT; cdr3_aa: CASSIQLPPTGANQPQHF
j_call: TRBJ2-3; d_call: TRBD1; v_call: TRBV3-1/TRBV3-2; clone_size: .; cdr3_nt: TGTGCCAGCAGCCAAGAACACAGGGGGCGGACAGATACGCAGTATTTT; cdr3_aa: CASSQEHRGRTDTQYF
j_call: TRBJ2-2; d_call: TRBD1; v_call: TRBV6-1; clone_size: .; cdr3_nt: TGTGCCAGCAGTGTGACAGGGACCCTGAACACCGGGGAGCTGTTTTTT; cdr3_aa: CASSVTGTLNTGELFF
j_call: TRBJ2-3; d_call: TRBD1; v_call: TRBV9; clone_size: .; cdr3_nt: TGTGCCAGCAGAGGGACAGGGGGCACAGATACGCAGTATTTT; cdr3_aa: CASRGTGGTDTQYF
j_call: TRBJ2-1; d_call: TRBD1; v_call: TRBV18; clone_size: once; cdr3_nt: TGTGCCAGCTCACCACCGGGGGACAGGAATGAGCAGTTCTTC; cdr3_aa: CASSPPGDRNEQFF
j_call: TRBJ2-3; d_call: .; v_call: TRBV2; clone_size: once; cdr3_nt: TGTGCCAGCAGTGAATTGTTGGTTCCGCGACTACGAAGCACAGATACGCAGTATTTT; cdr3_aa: CASSELLVPRLRSTDTQYF
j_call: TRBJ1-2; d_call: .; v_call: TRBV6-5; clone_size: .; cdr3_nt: TGTGCCAGCAGTTACTCGAGATCGGGGAACTATGGCTACACCTTC; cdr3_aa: CASSYSRSGNYGYTF
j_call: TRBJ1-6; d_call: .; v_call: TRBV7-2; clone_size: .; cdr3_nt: TGTGCCAGCAGCTTAGATACCAGAAATTCACCCCTCCACTTT; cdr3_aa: CASSLDTRNSPLHF
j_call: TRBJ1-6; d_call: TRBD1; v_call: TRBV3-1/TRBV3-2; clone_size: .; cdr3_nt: TGTGCCAGCAGCCAAGGGACAGGGGGTTCACCCCTCCACTTT; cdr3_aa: CASSQGTGGSPLHF
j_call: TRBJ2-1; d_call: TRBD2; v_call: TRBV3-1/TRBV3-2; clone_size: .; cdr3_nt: TGTGCCAGCAGCCGGCGGGGGGCGGTTGAGCAGTTCTTC; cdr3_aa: CASSRRGAVEQFF
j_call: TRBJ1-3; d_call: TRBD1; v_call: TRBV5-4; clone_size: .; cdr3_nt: TGTGCCAGCAGCCAACTGGGGACAGGGGATGGAAACACCATATATTTT; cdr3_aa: CASSQLGTGDGNTIYF
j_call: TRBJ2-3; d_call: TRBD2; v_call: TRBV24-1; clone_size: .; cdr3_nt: TGTGCCACCTCGGGGACTAGCGGGGGGGCCCTCCCAGATACGCAGTATTTT; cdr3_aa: CATSGTSGGALPDTQYF
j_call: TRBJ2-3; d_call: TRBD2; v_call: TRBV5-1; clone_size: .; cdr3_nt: TGCGCCAGCAGCCAAACCGGGACTAGCGGGGTTGGGGGAGATACGCAGTATTTT; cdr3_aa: CASSQTGTSGVGGDTQYF
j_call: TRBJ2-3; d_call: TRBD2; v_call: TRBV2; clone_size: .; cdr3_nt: TGTGCCAGCAGTGGGCTAGCGGGGGCAGGAGGTGATACGCAGTATTTT; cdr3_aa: CASSGLAGAGGDTQYF
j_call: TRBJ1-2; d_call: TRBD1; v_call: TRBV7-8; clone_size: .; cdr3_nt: TGTGCCAGCAGCTTAACCTCTCAGGGGGCTGTTTCTCATGGCTACACCTTC; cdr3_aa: CASSLTSQGAVSHGYTF
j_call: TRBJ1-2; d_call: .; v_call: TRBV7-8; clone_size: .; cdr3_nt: TGTGCCAGCAGCTTCCCTGGTAGGGGCCAAGACTATGGCTACACCTTC; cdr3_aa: CASSFPGRGQDYGYTF